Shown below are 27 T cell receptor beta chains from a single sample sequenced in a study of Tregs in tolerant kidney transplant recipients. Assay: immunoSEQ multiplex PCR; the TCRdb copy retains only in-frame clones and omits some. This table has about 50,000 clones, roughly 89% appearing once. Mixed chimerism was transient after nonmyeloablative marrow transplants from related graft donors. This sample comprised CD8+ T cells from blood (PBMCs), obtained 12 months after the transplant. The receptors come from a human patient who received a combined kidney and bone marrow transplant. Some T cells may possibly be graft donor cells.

CDR3 region: CASSGTGRGGTQYF. CDR3 DNA sequence: TGTGCCAGCAGCGGGACAGGCCGGGGGGGGACCCAGTACTTC. The chain recombines TRBV9 with TRBJ2-5, with a possible D match to TRBD2 (8 bases). The germline gives CDR1 SGDLS, CDR2 YYNGEE. This CDR3 is 14 amino acids long. The V end lost 3 bases, the J end lost 7 bases, and 16 bases lay between the germline ends.

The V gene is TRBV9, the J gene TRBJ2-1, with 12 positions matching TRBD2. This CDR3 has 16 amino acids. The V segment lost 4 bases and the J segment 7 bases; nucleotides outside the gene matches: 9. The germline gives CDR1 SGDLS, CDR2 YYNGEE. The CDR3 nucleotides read TGTGCCAGCAGCTTTACCCCTAGCGGGGGGGCAAATGAGCAGTTCTTC. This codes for CASSFTPSGGANEQFF.

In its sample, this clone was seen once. CDR3 sequence: CASSSTGTRYGYTF. Here the CDR3 DNA reads TGTGCCAGCAGTTCTACAGGGACCCGTTATGGCTACACCTTC. The chain carries TRBV28 and TRBJ1-2; possibly TRBD1 for D (6 bases). The length of the CDR3 is 14 residues. Germline V gene sequence: CDR1 MDHEN, CDR2 SYDVKM. Deletions cut 4 bases from V and 5 bases from J, with 14 bases between.

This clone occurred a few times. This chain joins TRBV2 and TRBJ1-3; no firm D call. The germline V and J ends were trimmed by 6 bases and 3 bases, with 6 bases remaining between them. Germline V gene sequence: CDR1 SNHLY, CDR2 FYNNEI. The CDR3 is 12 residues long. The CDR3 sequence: CASSGGGNTIYF. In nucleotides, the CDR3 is TGTGCCAGCAGCGGCGGTGGAAACACCATATATTTT.

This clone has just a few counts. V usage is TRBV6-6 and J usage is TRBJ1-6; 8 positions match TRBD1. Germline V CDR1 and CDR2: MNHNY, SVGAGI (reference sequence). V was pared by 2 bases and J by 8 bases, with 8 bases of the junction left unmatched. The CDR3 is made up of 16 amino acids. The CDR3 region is CASSYLTGAFDSPLHF. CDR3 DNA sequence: TGTGCCAGCAGTTACCTGACAGGGGCATTTGATTCACCCCTCCACTTT.

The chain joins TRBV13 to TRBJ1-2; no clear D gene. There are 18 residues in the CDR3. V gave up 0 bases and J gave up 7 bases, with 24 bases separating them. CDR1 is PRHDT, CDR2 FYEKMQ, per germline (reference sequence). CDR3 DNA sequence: TGTGCCAGCAGCTTAGGCCCTATTCCCTTCGATCGGGAAGCTGGCTACACCTTC. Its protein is CASSLGPIPFDREAGYTF.

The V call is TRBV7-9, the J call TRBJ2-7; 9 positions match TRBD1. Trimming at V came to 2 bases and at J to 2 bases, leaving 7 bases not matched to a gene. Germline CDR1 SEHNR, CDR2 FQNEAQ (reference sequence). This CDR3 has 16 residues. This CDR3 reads CASSLSRDRVTYEQYF. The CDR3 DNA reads TGTGCCAGCAGCTTAAGCCGGGACAGGGTAACCTACGAGCAGTACTTC.

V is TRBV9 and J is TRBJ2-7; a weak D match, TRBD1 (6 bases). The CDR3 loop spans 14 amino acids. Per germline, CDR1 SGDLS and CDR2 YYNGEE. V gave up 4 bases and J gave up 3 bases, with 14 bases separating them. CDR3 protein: CASSPDSPDYEQYF. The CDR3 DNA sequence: TGTGCCAGCAGCCCGGACAGCCCTGACTACGAGCAGTACTTC.

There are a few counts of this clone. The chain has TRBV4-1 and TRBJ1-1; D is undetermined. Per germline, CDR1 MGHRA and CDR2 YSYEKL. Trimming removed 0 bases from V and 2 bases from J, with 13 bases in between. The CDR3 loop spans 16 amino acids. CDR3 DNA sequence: TGCGCCAGCAGCCAAGAAACGGCAAGAGGAAACACTGAAGCTTTCTTT. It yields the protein CASSQETARGNTEAFF.

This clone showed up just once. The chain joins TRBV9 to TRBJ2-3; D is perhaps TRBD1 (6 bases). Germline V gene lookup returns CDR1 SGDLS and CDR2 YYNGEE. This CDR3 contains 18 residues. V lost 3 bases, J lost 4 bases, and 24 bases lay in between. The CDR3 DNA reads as TGTGCCAGCAGCGAATCTATCGAGGGGGATCAAACCTCAGATACGCAGTATTTT. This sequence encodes CASSESIEGDQTSDTQYF.

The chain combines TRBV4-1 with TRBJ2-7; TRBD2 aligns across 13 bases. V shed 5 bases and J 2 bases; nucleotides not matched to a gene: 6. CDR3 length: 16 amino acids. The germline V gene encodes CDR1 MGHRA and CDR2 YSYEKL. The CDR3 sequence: CASSGLAGAGAYEQYF. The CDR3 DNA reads TGCGCCAGCAGCGGACTAGCGGGGGCCGGGGCCTACGAGCAGTACTTC.

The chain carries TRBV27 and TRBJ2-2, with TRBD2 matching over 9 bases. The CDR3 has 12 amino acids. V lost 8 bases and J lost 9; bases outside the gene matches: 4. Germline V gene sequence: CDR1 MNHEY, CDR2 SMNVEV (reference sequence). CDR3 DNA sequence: TGTGCCAGCGCAGCGGGAGGCAGGGAGCTGTTTTTT. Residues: CASAAGGRELFF.

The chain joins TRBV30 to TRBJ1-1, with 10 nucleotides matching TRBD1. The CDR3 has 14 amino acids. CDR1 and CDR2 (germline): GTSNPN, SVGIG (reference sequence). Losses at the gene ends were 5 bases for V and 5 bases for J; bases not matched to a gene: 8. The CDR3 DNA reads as TGTGCCTGGGACCGGGACAGGGGAATGACTGAAGCTTTCTTT. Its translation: CAWDRDRGMTEAFF.

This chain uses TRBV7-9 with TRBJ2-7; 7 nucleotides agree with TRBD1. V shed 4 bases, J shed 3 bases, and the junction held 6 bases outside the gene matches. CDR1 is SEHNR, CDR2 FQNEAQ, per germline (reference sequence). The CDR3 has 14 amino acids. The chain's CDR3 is CASSSGQAIYEQYF. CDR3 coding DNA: TGTGCCAGCAGCTCCGGACAGGCCATCTACGAGCAGTACTTC. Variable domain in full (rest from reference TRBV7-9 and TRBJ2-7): DTGVSQNPRHKITKRGQNVTFRCDPISEHNRLYWYRQTLGQGPEFLTYFQNEAQLEKSRLLSDRFSAERPKGSFSTLEIQRTEQGDSAMYLCASSSGQAIYEQYFGPGTRLTVT.

CDR3 in amino acids: CASSAPGQGTSGNTIYF. CDR3 DNA sequence: TGTGCCAGCAGCGCTCCGGGACAGGGGACCTCTGGAAACACCATATATTTT. The rearrangement joins TRBV9 to TRBJ1-3; 10 bases match TRBD1. CDR1 and CDR2 (germline): SGDLS, YYNGEE. V shed 3 bases, J shed 0 bases, and the junction held 6 bases outside the gene matches. The CDR3 consists of 17 residues.

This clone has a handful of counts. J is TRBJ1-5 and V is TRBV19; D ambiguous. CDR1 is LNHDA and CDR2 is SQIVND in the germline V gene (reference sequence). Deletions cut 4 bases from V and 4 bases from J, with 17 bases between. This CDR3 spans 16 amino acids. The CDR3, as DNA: TGTGCCAGTAGTACCTGGTCCCTTAGTTGGAATCAGCCCCAGCATTTT. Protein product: CASSTWSLSWNQPQHF.

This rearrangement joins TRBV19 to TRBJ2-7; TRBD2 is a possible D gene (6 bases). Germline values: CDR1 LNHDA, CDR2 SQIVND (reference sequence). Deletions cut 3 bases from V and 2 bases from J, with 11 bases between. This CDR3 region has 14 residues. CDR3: CASSMGDFAYEQYF. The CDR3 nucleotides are TGTGCCAGTAGTATGGGGGACTTCGCCTACGAGCAGTACTTC.

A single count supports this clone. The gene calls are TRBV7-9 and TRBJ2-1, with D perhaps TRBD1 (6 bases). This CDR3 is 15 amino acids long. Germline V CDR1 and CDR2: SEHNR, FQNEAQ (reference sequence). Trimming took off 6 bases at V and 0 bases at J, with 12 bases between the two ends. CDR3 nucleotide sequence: TGTGCCAGCAGTTTCCAGGGGAGCTCCTACAATGAGCAGTTCTTC. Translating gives CASSFQGSSYNEQFF. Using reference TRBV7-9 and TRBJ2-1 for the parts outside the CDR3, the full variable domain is DTGVSQNPRHKITKRGQNVTFRCDPISEHNRLYWYRQTLGQGPEFLTYFQNEAQLEKSRLLSDRFSAERPKGSFSTLEIQRTEQGDSAMYLCASSFQGSSYNEQFFGPGTRLTVL.

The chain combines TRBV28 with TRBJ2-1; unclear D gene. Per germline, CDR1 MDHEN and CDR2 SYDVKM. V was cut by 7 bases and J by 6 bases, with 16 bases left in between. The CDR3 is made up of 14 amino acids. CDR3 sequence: CASTLLGRSNEQFF. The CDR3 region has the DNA TGTGCCAGCACCCTTTTGGGTAGGAGCAATGAGCAGTTCTTC. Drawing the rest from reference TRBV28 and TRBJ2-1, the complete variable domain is DVKVTQSSRYLVKRTGEKVFLECVQDMDHENMFWYRQDPGLGLRLIYFSYDVKMKEKGDIPEGYSVSREKKERFSLILESASTNQTSMYLCASTLLGRSNEQFFGPGTRLTVL.

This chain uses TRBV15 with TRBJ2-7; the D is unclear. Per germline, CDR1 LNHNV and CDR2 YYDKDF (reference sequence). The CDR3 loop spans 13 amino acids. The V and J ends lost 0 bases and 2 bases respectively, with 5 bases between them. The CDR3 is CATSRDTAYEQYF. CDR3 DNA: TGTGCCACCAGCAGAGATACTGCCTACGAGCAGTACTTC.

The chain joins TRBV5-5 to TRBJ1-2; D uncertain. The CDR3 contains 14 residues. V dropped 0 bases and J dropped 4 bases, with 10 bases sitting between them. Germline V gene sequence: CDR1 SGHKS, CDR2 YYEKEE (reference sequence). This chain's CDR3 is CASSLVGGAYGYTF. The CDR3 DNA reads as TGTGCCAGCAGCTTGGTCGGAGGCGCCTATGGCTACACCTTC.

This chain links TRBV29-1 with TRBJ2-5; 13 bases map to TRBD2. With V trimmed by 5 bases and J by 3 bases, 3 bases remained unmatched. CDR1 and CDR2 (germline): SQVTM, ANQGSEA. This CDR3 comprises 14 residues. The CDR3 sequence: CSVTSGRAEETQYF. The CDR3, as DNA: TGCAGCGTTACTAGCGGGAGGGCCGAAGAGACCCAGTACTTC.

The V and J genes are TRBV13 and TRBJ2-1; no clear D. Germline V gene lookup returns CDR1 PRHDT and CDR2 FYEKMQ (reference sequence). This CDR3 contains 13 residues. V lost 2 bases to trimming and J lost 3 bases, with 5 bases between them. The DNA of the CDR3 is TGTGCCAGCAGCTTAAACAGCTACAATGAGCAGTTCTTC. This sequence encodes CASSLNSYNEQFF.

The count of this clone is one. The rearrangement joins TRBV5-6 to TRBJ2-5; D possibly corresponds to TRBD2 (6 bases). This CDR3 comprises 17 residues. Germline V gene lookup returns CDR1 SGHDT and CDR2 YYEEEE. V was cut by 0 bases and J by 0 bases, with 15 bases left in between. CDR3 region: CASSLAFAGIYQETQYF. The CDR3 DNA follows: TGTGCCAGCAGCTTGGCGTTTGCGGGAATATACCAAGAGACCCAGTACTTC.

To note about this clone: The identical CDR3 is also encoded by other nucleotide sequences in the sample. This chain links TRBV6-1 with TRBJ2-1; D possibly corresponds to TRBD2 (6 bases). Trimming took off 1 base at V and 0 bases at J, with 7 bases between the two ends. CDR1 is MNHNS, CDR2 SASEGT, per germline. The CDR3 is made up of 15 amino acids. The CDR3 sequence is CASSEDGSSYNEQFF. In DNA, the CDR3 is TGTGCCAGCAGTGAAGACGGGAGCTCCTACAATGAGCAGTTCTTC.

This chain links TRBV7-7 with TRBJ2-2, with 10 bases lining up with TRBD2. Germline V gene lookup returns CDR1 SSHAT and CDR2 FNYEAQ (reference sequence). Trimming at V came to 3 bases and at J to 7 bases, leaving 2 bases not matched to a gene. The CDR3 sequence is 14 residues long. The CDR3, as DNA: TGTGCCAGCAGCTTTCTAGCGGGGGACGGGGAGCTGTTTTTT. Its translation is CASSFLAGDGELFF.

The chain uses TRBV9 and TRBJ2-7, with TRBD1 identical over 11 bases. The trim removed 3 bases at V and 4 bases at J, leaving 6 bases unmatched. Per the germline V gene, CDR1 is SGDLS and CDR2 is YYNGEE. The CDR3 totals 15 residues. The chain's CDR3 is CASSAGGQGVYEQYF. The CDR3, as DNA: TGTGCCAGCAGCGCTGGGGGACAGGGGGTTTACGAGCAGTACTTC.